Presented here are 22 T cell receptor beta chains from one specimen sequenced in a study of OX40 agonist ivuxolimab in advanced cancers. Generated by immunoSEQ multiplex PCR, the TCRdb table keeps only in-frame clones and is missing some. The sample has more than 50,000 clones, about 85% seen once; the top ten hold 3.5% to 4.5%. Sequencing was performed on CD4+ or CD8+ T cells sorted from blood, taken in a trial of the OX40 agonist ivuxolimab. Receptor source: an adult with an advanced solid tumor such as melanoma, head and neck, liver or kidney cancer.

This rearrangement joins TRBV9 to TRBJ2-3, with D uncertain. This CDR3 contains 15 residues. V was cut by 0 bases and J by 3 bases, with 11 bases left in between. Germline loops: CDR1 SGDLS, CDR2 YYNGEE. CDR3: CASSVVLGGTDTQYF. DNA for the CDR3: TGTGCCAGCAGCGTAGTATTGGGTGGAACAGATACGCAGTATTTT.

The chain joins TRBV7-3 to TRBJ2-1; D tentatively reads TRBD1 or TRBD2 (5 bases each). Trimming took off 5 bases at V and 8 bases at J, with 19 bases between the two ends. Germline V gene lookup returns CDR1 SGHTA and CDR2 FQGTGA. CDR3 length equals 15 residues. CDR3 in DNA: TGTGCCAGCAGCCCATGGGGACGGAGCGGCCATGAGCAGTTCTTC. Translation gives CASSPWGRSGHEQFF.

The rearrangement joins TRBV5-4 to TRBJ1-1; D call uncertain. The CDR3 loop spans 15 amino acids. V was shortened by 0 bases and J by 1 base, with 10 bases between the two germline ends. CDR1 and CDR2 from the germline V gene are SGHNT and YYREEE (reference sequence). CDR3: CASSLGDTSNTEAFF. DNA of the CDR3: TGTGCCAGCAGCTTGGGAGACACGTCGAACACTGAAGCTTTCTTT.

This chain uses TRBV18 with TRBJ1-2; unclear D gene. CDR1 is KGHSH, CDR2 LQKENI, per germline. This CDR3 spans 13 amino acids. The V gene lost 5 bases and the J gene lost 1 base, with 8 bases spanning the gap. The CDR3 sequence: CASSGRDNYGYTF. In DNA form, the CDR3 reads TGTGCCAGCTCAGGGAGGGATAACTATGGCTACACCTTC. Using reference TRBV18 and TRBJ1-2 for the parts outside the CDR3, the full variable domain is NAGVMQNPRHLVRRRGQEARLRCSPMKGHSHVYWYRQLPEEGLKFMVYLQKENIIDESGMPKERFSAEFPKEGPSILRIQQVVRGDSAAYFCASSGRDNYGYTFGSGTRLTVV.

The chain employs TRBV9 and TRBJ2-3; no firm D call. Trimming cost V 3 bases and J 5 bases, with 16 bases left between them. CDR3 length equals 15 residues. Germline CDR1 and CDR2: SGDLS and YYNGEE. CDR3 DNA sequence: TGTGCCAGCAGCGCGGACCTGATTAGGGAAGATACGCAGTATTTT. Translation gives CASSADLIREDTQYF.

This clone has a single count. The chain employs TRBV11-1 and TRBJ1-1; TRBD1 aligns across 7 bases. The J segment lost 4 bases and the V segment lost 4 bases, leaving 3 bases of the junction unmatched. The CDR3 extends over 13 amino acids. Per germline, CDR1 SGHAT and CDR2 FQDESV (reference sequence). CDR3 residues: CASSSRQGTEAFF. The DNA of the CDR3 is TGTGCCAGCAGCTCACGACAGGGCACTGAAGCTTTCTTT.

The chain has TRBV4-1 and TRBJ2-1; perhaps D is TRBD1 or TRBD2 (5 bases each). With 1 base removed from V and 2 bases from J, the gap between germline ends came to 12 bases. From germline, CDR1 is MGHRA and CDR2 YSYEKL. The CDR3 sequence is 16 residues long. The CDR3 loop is CASSQARGPPYNEQFF. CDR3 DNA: TGCGCCAGCAGCCAAGCCCGGGGACCCCCCTACAATGAGCAGTTCTTC.

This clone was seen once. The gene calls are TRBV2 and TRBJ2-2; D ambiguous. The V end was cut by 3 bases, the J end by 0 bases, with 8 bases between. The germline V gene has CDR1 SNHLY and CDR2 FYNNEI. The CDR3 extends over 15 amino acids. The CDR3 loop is CASSEYSANTGELFF. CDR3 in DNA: TGTGCCAGCAGTGAGTACAGCGCGAACACCGGGGAGCTGTTTTTT.

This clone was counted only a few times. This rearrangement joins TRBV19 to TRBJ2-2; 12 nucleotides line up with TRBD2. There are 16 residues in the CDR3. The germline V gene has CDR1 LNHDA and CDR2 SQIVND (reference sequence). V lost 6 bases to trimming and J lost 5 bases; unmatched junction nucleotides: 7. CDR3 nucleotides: TGTGCCAGTAGAAAAGCGGGGACTAGCGGGACCGGGGAGCTGTTTTTT. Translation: CASRKAGTSGTGELFF.

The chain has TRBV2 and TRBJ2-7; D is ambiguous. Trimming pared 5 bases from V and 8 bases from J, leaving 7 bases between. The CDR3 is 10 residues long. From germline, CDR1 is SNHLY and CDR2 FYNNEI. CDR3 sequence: CASSFRKQYF. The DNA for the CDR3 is TGTGCCAGCAGTTTCCGGAAGCAGTACTTC.

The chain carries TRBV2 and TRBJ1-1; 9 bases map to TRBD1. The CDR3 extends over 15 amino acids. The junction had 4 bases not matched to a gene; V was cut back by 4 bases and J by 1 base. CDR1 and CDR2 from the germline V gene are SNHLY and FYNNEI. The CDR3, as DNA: TGTGCCAGCAGTGCGCCGGGACAGGGGAACACTGAAGCTTTCTTT. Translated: CASSAPGQGNTEAFF. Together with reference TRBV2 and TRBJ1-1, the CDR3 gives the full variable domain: EPEVTQTPSHQVTQMGQEVILRCVPISNHLYFYWYRQILGQKVEFLVSFYNNEISEKSEIFDDQFSVERPDGSNFTLKIRSTKLEDSAMYFCASSAPGQGNTEAFFGQGTRLTVV.

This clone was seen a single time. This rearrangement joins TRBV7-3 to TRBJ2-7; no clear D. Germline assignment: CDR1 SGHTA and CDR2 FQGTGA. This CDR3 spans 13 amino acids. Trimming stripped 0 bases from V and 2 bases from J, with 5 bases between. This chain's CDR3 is CASSLTRTYEQYF. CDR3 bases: TGTGCCAGCAGCTTAACGAGGACCTACGAGCAGTACTTC.

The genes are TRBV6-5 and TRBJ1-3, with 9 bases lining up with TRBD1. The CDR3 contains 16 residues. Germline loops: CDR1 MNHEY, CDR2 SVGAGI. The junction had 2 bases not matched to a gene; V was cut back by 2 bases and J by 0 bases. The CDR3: CASSYGTGSSGNTIYF. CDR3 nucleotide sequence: TGTGCCAGCAGTTACGGGACAGGGTCCTCTGGAAACACCATATATTTT.

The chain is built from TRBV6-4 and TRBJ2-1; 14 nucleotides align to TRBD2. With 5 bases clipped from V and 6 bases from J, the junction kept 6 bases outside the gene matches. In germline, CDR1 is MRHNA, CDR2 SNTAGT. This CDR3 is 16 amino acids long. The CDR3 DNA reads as TGTGCCAGCAGTATCGGACTAGCGGGAGGCCTCAATGAGCAGTTCTTC. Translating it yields CASSIGLAGGLNEQFF.

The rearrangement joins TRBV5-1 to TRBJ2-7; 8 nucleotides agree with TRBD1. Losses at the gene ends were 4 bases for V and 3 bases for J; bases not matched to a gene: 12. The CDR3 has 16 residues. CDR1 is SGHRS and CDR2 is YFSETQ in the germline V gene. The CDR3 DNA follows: TGCGCCAGCAGCACGATCTTCAGGGGGCAAAGCTACGAGCAGTACTTC. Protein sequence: CASSTIFRGQSYEQYF.

CDR3 residues: CASSQVSTTSSYEQYF. The CDR3 DNA reads TGTGCCAGCAGCCAAGTTTCAACTACTTCATCCTACGAGCAGTACTTC. The chain employs TRBV4-2 and TRBJ2-7; no firm D call. Germline V gives CDR1 LGHNA, CDR2 YNFKEQ. The CDR3 sequence is 16 residues long. Trimming left V 1 base short and J 1 base short, with 14 bases between.

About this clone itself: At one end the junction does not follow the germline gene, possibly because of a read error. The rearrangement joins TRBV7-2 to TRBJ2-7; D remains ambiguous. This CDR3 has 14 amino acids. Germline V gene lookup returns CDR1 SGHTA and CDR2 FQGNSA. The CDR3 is CASTLPTNTYEQYF. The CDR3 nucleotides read TGTGCCAGCACCTTACCGACAAATACCTACGAGCAGTACTTC.

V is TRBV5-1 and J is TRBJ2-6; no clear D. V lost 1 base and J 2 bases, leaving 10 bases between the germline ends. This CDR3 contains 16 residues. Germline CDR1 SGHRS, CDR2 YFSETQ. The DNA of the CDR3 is TGCGCCAGCAGCTTGTCAAGGGTTGCTGGGGCCAACGTCCTGACTTTC. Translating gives CASSLSRVAGANVLTF.

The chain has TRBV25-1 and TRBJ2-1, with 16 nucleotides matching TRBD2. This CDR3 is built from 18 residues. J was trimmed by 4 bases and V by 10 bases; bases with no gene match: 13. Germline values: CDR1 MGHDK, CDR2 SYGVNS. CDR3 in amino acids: CATRGTSGRAARYNEQFF. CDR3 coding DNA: TGTGCCACCCGCGGGACTAGCGGGAGGGCCGCCAGGTACAATGAGCAGTTCTTC.

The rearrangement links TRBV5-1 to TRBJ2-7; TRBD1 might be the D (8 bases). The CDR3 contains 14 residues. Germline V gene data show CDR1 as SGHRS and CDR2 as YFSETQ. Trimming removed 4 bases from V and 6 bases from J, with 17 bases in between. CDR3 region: CASSPPDREGEQYF. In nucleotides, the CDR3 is TGCGCCAGCAGCCCTCCGGACAGGGAGGGCGAGCAGTACTTC.

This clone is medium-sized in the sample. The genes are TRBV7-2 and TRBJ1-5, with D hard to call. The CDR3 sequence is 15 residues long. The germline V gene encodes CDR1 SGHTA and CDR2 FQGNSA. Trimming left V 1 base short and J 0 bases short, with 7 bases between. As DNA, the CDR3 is TGTGCCAGCAGCTTAGATTGGGGTAGCAATCAGCCCCAGCATTTT. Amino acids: CASSLDWGSNQPQHF.

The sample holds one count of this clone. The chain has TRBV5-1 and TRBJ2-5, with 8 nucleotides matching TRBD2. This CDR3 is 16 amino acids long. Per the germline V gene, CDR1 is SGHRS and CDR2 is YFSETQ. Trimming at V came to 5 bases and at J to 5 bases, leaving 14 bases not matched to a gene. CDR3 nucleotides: TGCGCCAGCAGTTTACTACCGGGACTAGGGGGTGAGACCCAGTACTTC. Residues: CASSLLPGLGGETQYF. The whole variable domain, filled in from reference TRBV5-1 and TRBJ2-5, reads KAGVTQTPRYLIKTRGQQVTLSCSPISGHRSVSWYQQTPGQGLQFLFEYFSETQRNKGNFPGRFSGRQFSNSRSEMNVSTLELGDSALYLCASSLLPGLGGETQYFGPGTRLLVL.